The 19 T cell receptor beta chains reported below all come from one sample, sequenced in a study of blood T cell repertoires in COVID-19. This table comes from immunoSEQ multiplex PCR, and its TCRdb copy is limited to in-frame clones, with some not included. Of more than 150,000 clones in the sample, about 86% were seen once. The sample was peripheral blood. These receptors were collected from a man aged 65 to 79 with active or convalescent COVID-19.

Written as DNA, the CDR3 is TGTGCCAGCAGCCCCTGGGGGGACTCCGAGCAGTACTTC. It encodes CASSPWGDSEQYF. V and J are TRBV7-3 and TRBJ2-7; D perhaps matches TRBD2 (6 bases). The CDR3 loop spans 13 amino acids. Germline CDR1 is SGHTA and CDR2 is FQGTGA. V was pared by 5 bases and J by 6 bases, with 14 bases between.

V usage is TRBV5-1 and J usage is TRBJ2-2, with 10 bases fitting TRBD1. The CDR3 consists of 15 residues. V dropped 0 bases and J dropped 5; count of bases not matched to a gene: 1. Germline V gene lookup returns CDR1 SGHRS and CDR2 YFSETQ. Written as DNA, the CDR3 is TGCGCCAGCAGCTTGGCGGGACAGGGGACCGGGGAGCTGTTTTTT. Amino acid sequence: CASSLAGQGTGELFF.

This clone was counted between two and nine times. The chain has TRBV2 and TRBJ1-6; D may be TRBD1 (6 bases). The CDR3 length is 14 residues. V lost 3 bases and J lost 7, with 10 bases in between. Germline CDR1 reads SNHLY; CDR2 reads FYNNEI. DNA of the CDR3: TGTGCCAGCAGTGAGGGGCAGGGGAATTCACCCCTCCACTTT. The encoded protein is CASSEGQGNSPLHF. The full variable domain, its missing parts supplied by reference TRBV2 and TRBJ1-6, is EPEVTQTPSHQVTQMGQEVILRCVPISNHLYFYWYRQILGQKVEFLVSFYNNEISEKSEIFDDQFSVERPDGSNFTLKIRSTKLEDSAMYFCASSEGQGNSPLHFGNGTRLTVT.

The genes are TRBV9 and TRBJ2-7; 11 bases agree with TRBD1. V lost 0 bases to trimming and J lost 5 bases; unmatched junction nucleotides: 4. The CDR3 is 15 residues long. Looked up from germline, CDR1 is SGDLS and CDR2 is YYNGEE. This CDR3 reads CASSVADRGPNEQYF. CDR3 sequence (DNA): TGTGCCAGCAGCGTAGCGGACAGGGGGCCCAACGAGCAGTACTTC.

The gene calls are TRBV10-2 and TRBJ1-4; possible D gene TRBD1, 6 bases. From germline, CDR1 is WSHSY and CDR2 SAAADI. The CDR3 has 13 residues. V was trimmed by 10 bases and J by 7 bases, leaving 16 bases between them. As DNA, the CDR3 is TGCGCCACCCGGGACACCTCGAGTGAAAAACTGTTTTTT. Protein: CATRDTSSEKLFF.

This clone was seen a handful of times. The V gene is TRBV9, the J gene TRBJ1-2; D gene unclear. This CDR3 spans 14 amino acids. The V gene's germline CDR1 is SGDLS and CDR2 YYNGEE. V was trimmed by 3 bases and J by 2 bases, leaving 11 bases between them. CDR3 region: CASSGAGSNYGYTF. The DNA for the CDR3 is TGTGCCAGCAGCGGGGCTGGGTCCAACTATGGCTACACCTTC.

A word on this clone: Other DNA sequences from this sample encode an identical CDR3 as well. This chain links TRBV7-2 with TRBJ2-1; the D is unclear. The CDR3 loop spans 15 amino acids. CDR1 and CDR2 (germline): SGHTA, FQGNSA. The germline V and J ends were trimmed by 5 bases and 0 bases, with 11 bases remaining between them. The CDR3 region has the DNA TGTGCCAGCAGCCCACGCCGGAGCTCCTACAATGAGCAGTTCTTC. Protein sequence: CASSPRRSSYNEQFF.

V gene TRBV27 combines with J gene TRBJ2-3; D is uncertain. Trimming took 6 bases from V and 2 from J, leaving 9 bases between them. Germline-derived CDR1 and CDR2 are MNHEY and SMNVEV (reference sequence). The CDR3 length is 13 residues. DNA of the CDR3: TGTGCCAGCAGCACCTACGTCACAGATACGCAGTATTTT. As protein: CASSTYVTDTQYF.

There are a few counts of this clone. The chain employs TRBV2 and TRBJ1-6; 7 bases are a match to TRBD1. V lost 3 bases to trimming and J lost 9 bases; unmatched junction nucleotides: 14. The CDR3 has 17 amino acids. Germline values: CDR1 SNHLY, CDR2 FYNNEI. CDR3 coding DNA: TGTGCCAGCAGTGATCTGGCGTCTACAGGGGTTAGTTCACCCCTCCACTTT. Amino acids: CASSDLASTGVSSPLHF.

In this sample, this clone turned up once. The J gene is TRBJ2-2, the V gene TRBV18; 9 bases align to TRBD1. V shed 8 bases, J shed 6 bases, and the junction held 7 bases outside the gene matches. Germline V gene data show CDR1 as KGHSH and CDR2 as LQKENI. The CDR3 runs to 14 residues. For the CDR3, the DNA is TGTGCCAGCCAGGGGACAGGGTCGGCCGGGGAGCTGTTTTTT. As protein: CASQGTGSAGELFF.

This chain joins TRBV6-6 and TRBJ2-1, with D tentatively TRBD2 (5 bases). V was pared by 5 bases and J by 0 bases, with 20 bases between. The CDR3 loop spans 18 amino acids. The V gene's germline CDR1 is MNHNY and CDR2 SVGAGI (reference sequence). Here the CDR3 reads CASSRSSRWESSYNEQFF. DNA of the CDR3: TGTGCCAGCAGTCGCTCGTCGAGGTGGGAGAGCTCCTACAATGAGCAGTTCTTC.

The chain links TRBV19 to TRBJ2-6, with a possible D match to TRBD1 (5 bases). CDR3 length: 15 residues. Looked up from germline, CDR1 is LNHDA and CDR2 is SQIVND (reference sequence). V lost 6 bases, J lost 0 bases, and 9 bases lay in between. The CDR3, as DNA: TGTGCCAGTAGCCACAGGAGCTCTGGGGCCAACGTCCTGACTTTC. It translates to CASSHRSSGANVLTF.

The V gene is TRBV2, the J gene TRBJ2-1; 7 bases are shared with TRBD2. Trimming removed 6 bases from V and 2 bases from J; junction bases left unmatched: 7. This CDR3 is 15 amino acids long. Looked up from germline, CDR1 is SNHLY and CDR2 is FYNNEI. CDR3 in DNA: TGTGCCAGCAGCGCAGCGGGACCCGCCTACAATGAGCAGTTCTTC. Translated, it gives CASSAAGPAYNEQFF.

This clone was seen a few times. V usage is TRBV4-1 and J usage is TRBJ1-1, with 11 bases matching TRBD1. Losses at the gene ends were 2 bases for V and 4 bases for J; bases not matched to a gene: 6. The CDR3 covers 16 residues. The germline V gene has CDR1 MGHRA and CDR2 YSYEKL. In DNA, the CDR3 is TGCGCCAGCAGCCAACATGGACAGGGGGCTGTCACTGAAGCTTTCTTT. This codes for CASSQHGQGAVTEAFF.

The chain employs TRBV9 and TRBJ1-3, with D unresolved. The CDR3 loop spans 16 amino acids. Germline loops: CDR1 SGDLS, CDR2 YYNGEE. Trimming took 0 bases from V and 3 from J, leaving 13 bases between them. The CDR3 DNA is TGTGCCAGCAGCGTAGGGGTAGGGAGCTTTGGAAACACCATATATTTT. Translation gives CASSVGVGSFGNTIYF. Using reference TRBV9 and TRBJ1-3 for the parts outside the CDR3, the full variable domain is DSGVTQTPKHLITATGQRVTLRCSPRSGDLSVYWYQQSLDQGLQFLIQYYNGEERAKGNILERFSAQQFPDLHSELNLSSLELGDSALYFCASSVGVGSFGNTIYFGEGSWLTVV.

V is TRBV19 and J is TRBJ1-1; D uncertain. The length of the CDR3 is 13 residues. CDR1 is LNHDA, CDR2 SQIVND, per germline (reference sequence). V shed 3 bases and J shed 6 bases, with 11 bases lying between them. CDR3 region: CASSISGHAEAFF. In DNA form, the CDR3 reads TGTGCCAGTAGTATCAGCGGTCACGCTGAAGCTTTCTTT.

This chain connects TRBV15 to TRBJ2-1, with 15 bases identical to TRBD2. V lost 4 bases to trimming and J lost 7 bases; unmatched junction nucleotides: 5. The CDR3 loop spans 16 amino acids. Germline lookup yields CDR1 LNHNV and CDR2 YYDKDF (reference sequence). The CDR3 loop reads CATSTGLAGGLNEQFF. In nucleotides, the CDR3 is TGTGCCACCAGCACGGGACTAGCGGGAGGACTTAATGAGCAGTTCTTC.

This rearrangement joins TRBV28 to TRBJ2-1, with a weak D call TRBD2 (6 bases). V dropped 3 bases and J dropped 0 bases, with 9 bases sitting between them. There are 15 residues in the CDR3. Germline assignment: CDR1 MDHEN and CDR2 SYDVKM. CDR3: CASSFLGSSYNEQFF. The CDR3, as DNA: TGTGCCAGCAGTTTTCTCGGGAGCTCCTACAATGAGCAGTTCTTC.

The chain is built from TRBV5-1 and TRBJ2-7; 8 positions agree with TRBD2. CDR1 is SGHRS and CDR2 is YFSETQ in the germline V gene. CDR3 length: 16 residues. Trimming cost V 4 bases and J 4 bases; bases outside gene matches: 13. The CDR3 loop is CASSLRPSGSSYEQYF. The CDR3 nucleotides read TGCGCCAGCAGCCTGCGCCCCAGCGGGAGTAGTTACGAGCAGTACTTC.